The rows below give T cell receptor beta chains drawn from one sample of a study of shared clonotypes between healthy human individuals. Libraries were prepared by immunoSEQ multiplex PCR; TCRdb keeps only in-frame clonotypes and omits some of them. The sample yields about a million clones, about 75% seen once. What was sequenced was memory CD4+ T cells sorted from blood. The receptors come from a man younger than 35 in good health. CDR3s include the opening cysteine and the closing phenylalanine or tryptophan. D genes are given only for firm matches. The size field is filled for only some rows; it gives once, few, many or a size class.

CDR3 length: 15
J gene: TRBJ2-3
clone size: NA
D gene: TRBD2
V gene: TRBV29-1
CDR3 DNA: TGCAGCGTTGAAGGCAAGAGCGGGAGGGCAGATACGCAGTATTTT
CDR3 protein: CSVEGKSGRADTQYF

CDR3 length: 13
J gene: TRBJ2-1
clone size: NA
D gene: TRBD2
V gene: TRBV7-2
CDR3 DNA: TGTGCCAGCAGCGGACTAGCGAGGGATGAGCAGTTCTTC
CDR3 protein: CASSGLARDEQFF

CDR3 length: 14
J gene: TRBJ2-5
clone size: NA
D gene: NA
V gene: TRBV5-4
CDR3 DNA: TGTGCCAGCAGCTTGGCGGGCAGGCAAGAGACCCAGTACTTC
CDR3 protein: CASSLAGRQETQYF

CDR3 length: 16
J gene: TRBJ2-3
clone size: NA
D gene: NA
V gene: TRBV10-3
CDR3 DNA: TGTGCCATCAGTGTAGACGGCGGGGCTAGCACAGATACGCAGTATTTT
CDR3 protein: CAISVDGGASTDTQYF

CDR3 length: 14
J gene: TRBJ1-2
clone size: NA
D gene: NA
V gene: TRBV11-2
CDR3 DNA: TGTGCCAGCAGCCCCATGGGGCAGTACTATGGCTACACCTTC
CDR3 protein: CASSPMGQYYGYTF

CDR3 length: 15
J gene: TRBJ1-1
clone size: NA
D gene: NA
V gene: TRBV11-2
CDR3 DNA: TGTGCCAGCAGCCTCGGAGCAGGGTTGGGGGGTGAAGCTTTCTTT
CDR3 protein: CASSLGAGLGGEAFF

CDR3 length: 16
J gene: TRBJ2-3
clone size: many
D gene: TRBD2
V gene: TRBV9
CDR3 DNA: TGTGCCAGCAGCGCGCAGCGGGGGGCTATCACAGATACGCAGTATTTT
CDR3 protein: CASSAQRGAITDTQYF

CDR3 length: 15
J gene: TRBJ2-5
clone size: NA
D gene: NA
V gene: TRBV7-2
CDR3 DNA: TGTGCCAGCAGCAAGGACCCCCGGAGACTGGAGACCCAGTACTTC
CDR3 protein: CASSKDPRRLETQYF

CDR3 length: 13
J gene: TRBJ2-1
clone size: NA
D gene: NA
V gene: TRBV10-1
CDR3 DNA: TGCGCCCTGGCCCGGAGCTCCTACAATGAGCAGTTCTTC
CDR3 protein: CALARSSYNEQFF

CDR3 length: 18
J gene: TRBJ2-2
clone size: NA
D gene: TRBD1
V gene: TRBV5-5
CDR3 DNA: TGTGCCAGCAAAAACCGGGGACAGGGGTCAGCGAACACCGGGGAGCTGTTTTTT
CDR3 protein: CASKNRGQGSANTGELFF

CDR3 length: 13
J gene: TRBJ1-2
clone size: NA
D gene: TRBD1
V gene: TRBV19
CDR3 DNA: TGTGCCAGTGCCGGACAGGGCAACTATGGCTACACCTTC
CDR3 protein: CASAGQGNYGYTF

CDR3 length: 14
J gene: TRBJ1-6
clone size: NA
D gene: NA
V gene: TRBV18
CDR3 DNA: TGTGCCAGCTCACAGGCTCCGGATAATTCACCCCTCCACTTT
CDR3 protein: CASSQAPDNSPLHF